A single sample is the source of the 27 T cell receptor beta chains below, sequenced in a study of shared T cell receptors in the human thymus. Measured with immunoSEQ multiplex PCR; TCRdb has only the in-frame clones, and not every one. This table has around 730,000 clones, 70% to 90% appearing once. A further study also used this sample, focusing on human thymus T cells.

Source material: thymocytes. These receptors were taken from a girl in the first two years of life with a congenital heart defect.

The genes are TRBV6-5 and TRBJ1-2; tentatively, D is TRBD1 (5 bases). In germline, CDR1 is MNHEY, CDR2 SVGAGI. The V end lost 8 bases, the J end lost 6 bases, and 13 bases lay between the germline ends. The CDR3 runs to 12 residues. The CDR3 sequence: CASLGDIDGYTF. The DNA of the CDR3 is TGTGCCAGCTTAGGGGATATAGATGGCTACACCTTC.

V usage is TRBV25-1 and J usage is TRBJ2-1, with TRBD1 matching over 8 bases. CDR1 and CDR2 from the germline V gene are MGHDK and SYGVNS. J gave up 7 bases and V 3 bases, and 11 bases lay outside the gene matches. The CDR3 is made up of 16 amino acids. The CDR3 reads CASSETPDRERNEQFF. CDR3 DNA sequence: TGTGCCAGCAGTGAGACGCCGGACAGGGAGAGAAATGAGCAGTTCTTC. Full variable domain (rest looked up from reference TRBV25-1 and TRBJ2-1): EADIYQTPRYLVIGTGKKITLECSQTMGHDKMYWYQQDPGMELHLIHYSYGVNSTEKGDLSSESTVSRIRTEHFPLTLESARPSHTSQYLCASSETPDRERNEQFFGPGTRLTVL.

This chain joins TRBV5-1 and TRBJ2-7; 8 nucleotides match TRBD1. The CDR3 contains 13 residues. The germline V gene encodes CDR1 SGHRS and CDR2 YFSETQ. Trimming at V came to 3 bases and at J to 5 bases, leaving 4 bases not matched to a gene. The CDR3 nucleotides read TGCGCCAGCAGCTCGGACAGGGAGGACGAGCAGTACTTC. It yields the protein CASSSDREDEQYF. The full variable domain, its missing parts supplied by reference TRBV5-1 and TRBJ2-7, is KAGVTQTPRYLIKTRGQQVTLSCSPISGHRSVSWYQQTPGQGLQFLFEYFSETQRNKGNFPGRFSGRQFSNSRSEMNVSTLELGDSALYLCASSSDREDEQYFGPGTRLTVT.

This clone was detected once. CDR3 protein: CSVGGPEVKETQYF. CDR3 bases: TGCAGCGTTGGAGGCCCGGAGGTAAAGGAGACCCAGTACTTC. The chain is built from TRBV29-1 and TRBJ2-5, with a weak D call TRBD2 (5 bases). CDR3 length: 14 amino acids. V lost 4 bases, J lost 5 bases, and 17 bases lay in between. CDR1 is SQVTM and CDR2 is ANQGSEA in the germline V gene.

The chain combines TRBV27 with TRBJ2-1, with 7 bases aligning to TRBD1. The V gene end was trimmed by 6 bases and the J gene end by 7 bases; junction bases not matched to a gene: 9. The germline gives CDR1 MNHEY, CDR2 SMNVEV (reference sequence). This CDR3 is built from 14 residues. The CDR3 reads CASSRDRPGNEQFF. CDR3 nucleotide sequence: TGTGCCAGCAGCCGGGACAGACCTGGGAATGAGCAGTTCTTC.

The chain uses TRBV6-5 and TRBJ1-1; 7 bases map to TRBD1. The length of the CDR3 is 15 residues. V gave up 6 bases and J gave up 6 bases; unmatched junction bases: 13. Germline values: CDR1 MNHEY, CDR2 SVGAGI. The DNA of the CDR3 is TGTGCCAGCAGAAATGTACAGGGGACCGGGGCTGAAGCTTTCTTT. This encodes CASRNVQGTGAEAFF.

Details on this clone: Other DNA sequences within the sample encode an identical CDR3. The chain uses TRBV9 and TRBJ2-7; 9 bases align to TRBD2. After removal of 2 bases from V and 1 base from J, the junction contained 4 bases not matched to a gene. The CDR3 loop spans 15 amino acids. From germline, CDR1 is SGDLS and CDR2 YYNGEE. CDR3 bases: TGTGCCAGCAGCGTTGGAGCGGGGGGTTCCTACGAGCAGTACTTC. Its translation: CASSVGAGGSYEQYF.

The chain carries TRBV5-6 and TRBJ1-2; 8 bases map to TRBD1. Trimming removed 4 bases from V and 4 bases from J; junction bases left unmatched: 18. Germline lookup yields CDR1 SGHDT and CDR2 YYEEEE. The CDR3 spans 18 residues. The CDR3 nucleotides are TGTGCCAGCAGCCCCTTCAATCGGGGACAGGCAGTATTCTATGGCTACACCTTC. It specifies CASSPFNRGQAVFYGYTF.

The J gene is TRBJ2-5, the V gene TRBV10-3, with TRBD1 matching 8 bases. The end of the DNA aligns better with TRBJ2-7, so the J call may be wrong. Germline V CDR1 and CDR2: ENHRY, SYGVKD. This CDR3 spans 17 amino acids. Written as DNA, the CDR3 is TGTGCCACAACAGGGGGTACTACGGACAGCAAGTCCTACGAGCAGTACTTC. Its translation is CATTGGTTDSKSYEQYF.

The chain links TRBV29-1 to TRBJ1-1; tentatively, D is TRBD1 (6 bases). CDR1 is SQVTM, CDR2 ANQGSEA, per germline. The CDR3 is 13 residues long. The germline V and J ends were trimmed by 2 bases and 4 bases, with 11 bases remaining between them. The CDR3 DNA sequence: TGCAGCGTTGAATGGGAGGGGGTCACTGAAGCTTTCTTT. Protein: CSVEWEGVTEAFF.

This clone was observed a handful of times. Written as DNA, the CDR3 is TGTGCCAGCAGCTTGACAGGGGGGGCGACTAATGAAAAACTGTTTTTT. Translated: CASSLTGGATNEKLFF. The gene calls are TRBV7-8 and TRBJ1-4; 9 bases fit TRBD1. This CDR3 spans 16 amino acids. In germline, CDR1 is SGHVS, CDR2 FQNEAQ. With V trimmed by 3 bases and J by 2 bases, 4 bases remained unmatched.

The chain couples TRBV25-1 to TRBJ1-4; 11 positions agree with TRBD1. V shed 3 bases, J shed 0 bases, and the junction held 6 bases outside the gene matches. The CDR3 is 18 amino acids. Per germline, CDR1 MGHDK and CDR2 SYGVNS. The CDR3 loop reads CASSEGQGGSATNEKLFF. The CDR3 DNA follows: TGTGCCAGCAGTGAGGGACAGGGGGGCAGTGCAACTAATGAAAAACTGTTTTTT.

This chain links TRBV5-8 with TRBJ2-7; 8 bases match TRBD2. The V gene end was trimmed by 1 base and the J gene end by 2 bases; junction bases not matched to a gene: 5. Germline V gives CDR1 SGHTS, CDR2 YDEGEE. CDR3 length: 15 amino acids. CDR3 coding DNA: TGTGCCAGCAGCTTGCGGGGGGGCGCCCCCTACGAGCAGTACTTC. Its translation: CASSLRGGAPYEQYF.

The chain joins TRBV19 to TRBJ1-1; 12 nucleotides line up with TRBD1. CDR1 is LNHDA, CDR2 SQIVND, per germline (reference sequence). V was pared by 5 bases and J by 8 bases, with 9 bases of the junction left unmatched. The CDR3 extends over 15 amino acids. DNA for the CDR3: TGTGCCAGTAGTGGCAACCGGGACAGGGGGCCCGAAGCTTTCTTT. Amino acids: CASSGNRDRGPEAFF.

In its sample, this clone was seen once. The chain combines TRBV7-6 with TRBJ2-5, with D tentatively TRBD1 (6 bases). The end of the DNA aligns better with TRBJ2-7, so the J call may be wrong. Germline lookup yields CDR1 SGHVS and CDR2 FNYEAQ. The CDR3 extends over 13 amino acids. The CDR3 loop is CASSFPGVVEQYF. CDR3 DNA sequence: TGTGCCAGCAGCTTCCCAGGGGTGGTCGAGCAGTACTTC.

The chain recombines TRBV6-1 with TRBJ1-1, with D uncertain. CDR1 and CDR2 from the germline V gene are MNHNS and SASEGT. V gave up 3 bases and J gave up 10 bases, with 15 bases separating them. The CDR3 covers 13 residues. The CDR3 nucleotides read TGTGCCAGCAGTGACAGAACTTATTCGGGAGCTTTCTTT. It codes for CASSDRTYSGAFF.

The V gene is TRBV4-1, the J gene TRBJ2-5; maybe TRBD2 (6 bases). The CDR3 length is 14 residues. Trimming removed 1 base from V and 0 bases from J, with 6 bases in between. Per the germline V gene, CDR1 is MGHRA and CDR2 is YSYEKL. The CDR3: CASSQGLDQETQYF. The CDR3 nucleotides are TGCGCCAGCAGCCAAGGACTAGACCAAGAGACCCAGTACTTC.

This clone appeared a single time. J is TRBJ2-2 and V is TRBV5-4; D perhaps matches TRBD2 (7 bases). The CDR3 loop spans 17 amino acids. Germline V lookup: CDR1 SGHNT, CDR2 YYREEE (reference sequence). Trimming took off 4 bases at V and 4 bases at J, with 20 bases between the two ends. The CDR3 sequence: CASSTGGPERITGELFF. The CDR3, as DNA: TGTGCCAGCAGCACGGGGGGCCCGGAGCGGATCACCGGGGAGCTGTTTTTT.

This chain joins TRBV29-1 and TRBJ1-5, with a tentative D call TRBD1 (6 bases). The CDR3 is 14 residues long. Germline V lookup: CDR1 SQVTM, CDR2 ANQGSEA. V was shortened by 7 bases and J by 0 bases, with 13 bases between the two germline ends. The CDR3 loop reads CSAQGADSNQPQHF. The DNA for the CDR3 is TGCAGCGCACAGGGTGCGGATAGCAATCAGCCCCAGCATTTT.

V gene TRBV5-8 combines with J gene TRBJ1-1; no firm D call. This CDR3 has 12 amino acids. Trimming took 0 bases from V and 4 from J, leaving 4 bases between them. Germline V CDR1 and CDR2: SGHTS, YDEGEE. In nucleotides, the CDR3 is TGTGCCAGCAGCTTGGTAGTCACTGAAGCTTTCTTT. This encodes CASSLVVTEAFF.

The chain joins TRBV21-1 to TRBJ2-7; the D segment call TRBD1 is taken from the table without a DNA check. TRBV21-1 is labeled a pseudogene. The length of the CDR3 is 17 residues. The DNA for the CDR3 is TGTGCCAGCAGCAGCGGACCCCGTTGGGACAGGGCGTACGAGCAGTACTTC. Amino acid sequence: CASSSGPRWDRAYEQYF.

The chain couples TRBV6-5 to TRBJ1-1, with 7 bases identical to TRBD1. J gave up 0 bases and V 6 bases, and 4 bases lay outside the gene matches. This CDR3 is 14 amino acids long. Per the germline V gene, CDR1 is MNHEY and CDR2 is SVGAGI. The CDR3 coding sequence is TGTGCCAGCAGGGAGGACAGGCTGAACACTGAAGCTTTCTTT. Amino acids: CASREDRLNTEAFF.

The chain joins TRBV6-1 to TRBJ2-7; D gene uncertain. With 3 bases removed from V and 2 bases from J, the gap between germline ends came to 8 bases. CDR1 and CDR2 from the germline V gene are MNHNS and SASEGT. The CDR3 contains 13 residues. In nucleotides, the CDR3 is TGTGCCAGCAGTGAGTACATCGCCTACGAGCAGTACTTC. This translates into CASSEYIAYEQYF.

The chain couples TRBV6-1 to TRBJ1-5, with TRBD1 matching over 9 bases. The germline CDR1 and CDR2 sequences are MNHNS and SASEGT. The CDR3 is made up of 15 amino acids. V gave up 7 bases and J gave up 7 bases; unmatched junction bases: 11. CDR3 sequence reads: CASTPGTGMGQPQHF. The CDR3 DNA is TGTGCCAGCACCCCTGGGACAGGGATGGGGCAGCCCCAGCATTTT.

The chain carries TRBV5-1 and TRBJ1-1; 8 bases map to TRBD1. The trim removed 3 bases at V and 4 bases at J, leaving 8 bases unmatched. Germline V CDR1 and CDR2: SGHRS, YFSETQ. The CDR3 length is 15 residues. The CDR3 here is CASSSKDRGGTEAFF. As DNA, the CDR3 is TGCGCCAGCAGCTCCAAAGACAGGGGTGGCACTGAAGCTTTCTTT.

This chain joins TRBV11-2 and TRBJ1-2, with 7 bases matching TRBD1. The V segment lost 1 base and the J segment 3 bases; nucleotides outside the gene matches: 2. The CDR3 contains 14 residues. Per the germline V gene, CDR1 is SGHAT and CDR2 is FQNNGV. DNA of the CDR3: TGTGCCAGCAGCTTAGTGGGACAGCACTATGGCTACACCTTC. This gives the protein CASSLVGQHYGYTF.

The rearrangement joins TRBV30 to TRBJ1-1; D possibly corresponds to TRBD1 (5 bases). The CDR3 totals 13 residues. The ends were cut back, 0 bases at V and 3 bases at J, with 8 bases in the middle. Germline V gene lookup returns CDR1 GTSNPN and CDR2 SVGIG (reference sequence). In DNA, the CDR3 is TGTGCCTGGAGTGTAGGGGCCTACACTGAAGCTTTCTTT. Protein sequence: CAWSVGAYTEAFF.